Only a few counts were recorded for the clone carrying this TCR beta chain. The antigen is not known. This entry belongs to a study of T cells in Graves' hyperthyroidism and ophthalmopathy. Study observations and caveats: Among thyroid clonotypes expanded above 0.001, most also appeared in blood. Progression to ophthalmopathy was predicted a median of roughly seven months early.

Per the germline V gene, CDR1 is SGHRS and CDR2 is YFSETQ. This CDR3 is 12 amino acids long. V shed 6 bases, J shed 8 bases, and the junction held 4 bases outside the gene matches. The CDR3 regions of TCR beta were amplified from RNA transcripts. The HTBI primer set served for first-round RT-PCR of the TCR CDR3. MiXCR, applied by TCRdb to the multiplex PCR reads, yields one record per CDR3 protein. The data show hundreds of thousands of distinct CDR3 sequences, just under 20% seen once. This sequence originates from a man in his forties with Graves' ophthalmopathy. The specimen was blood. The chain uses TRBV5-1 and TRBJ2-1, with 8 bases aligning to TRBD2. CDR3 in amino acids: CASIGGGDEQFF. CDR3 DNA sequence: TGCGCCAGCATCGGGGGGGGGGATGAGCAGTTCTTC. The entire variable domain, with the rest obtained from reference TRBV5-1 and TRBJ2-1, is as follows: KAGVTQTPRYLIKTRGQQVTLSCSPISGHRSVSWYQQTPGQGLQFLFEYFSETQRNKGNFPGRFSGRQFSNSRSEMNVSTLELGDSALYLCASIGGGDEQFFGPGTRLTVL.